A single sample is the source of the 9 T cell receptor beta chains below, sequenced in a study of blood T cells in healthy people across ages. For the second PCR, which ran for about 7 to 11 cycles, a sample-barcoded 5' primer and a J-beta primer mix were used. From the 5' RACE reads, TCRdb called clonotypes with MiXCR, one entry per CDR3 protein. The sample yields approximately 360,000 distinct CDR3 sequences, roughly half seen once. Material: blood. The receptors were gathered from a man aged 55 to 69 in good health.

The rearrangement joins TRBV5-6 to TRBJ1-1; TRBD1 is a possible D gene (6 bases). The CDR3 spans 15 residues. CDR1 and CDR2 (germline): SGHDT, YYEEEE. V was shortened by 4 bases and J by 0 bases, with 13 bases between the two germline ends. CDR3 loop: CASSLPTGLNTEAFF. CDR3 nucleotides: TGTGCCAGCAGCCTTCCGACAGGCTTGAACACTGAAGCTTTCTTT. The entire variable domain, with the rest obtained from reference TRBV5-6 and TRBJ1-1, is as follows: DAGVTQSPTHLIKTRGQQVTLRCSPKSGHDTVSWYQQALGQGPQFIFQYYEEEERQRGNFPDRFSGHQFPNYSSELNVNALLLGDSALYLCASSLPTGLNTEAFFGQGTRLTVV.

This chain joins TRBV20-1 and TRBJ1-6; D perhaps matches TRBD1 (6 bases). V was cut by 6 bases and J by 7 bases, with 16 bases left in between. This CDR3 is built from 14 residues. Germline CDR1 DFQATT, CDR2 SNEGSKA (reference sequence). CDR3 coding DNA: TGCAGTGCACTCACAGGGCTGGGGAATTCACCCCTCCACTTT. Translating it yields CSALTGLGNSPLHF.

CDR3 nucleotides: TGTGCCAGCAGCGTAGAGGGGACTAGCGGCCATAGGGAGCAGTTCTTC. It translates to CASSVEGTSGHREQFF. The genes are TRBV9 and TRBJ2-1; 11 bases map to TRBD2. The CDR3 is 16 amino acids. CDR1 and CDR2 from the germline V gene are SGDLS and YYNGEE. V dropped 0 bases and J dropped 10; count of bases not matched to a gene: 9.

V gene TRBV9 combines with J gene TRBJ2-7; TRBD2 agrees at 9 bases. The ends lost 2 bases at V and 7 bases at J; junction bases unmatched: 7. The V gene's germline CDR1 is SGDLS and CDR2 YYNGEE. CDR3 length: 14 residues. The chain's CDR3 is CASSVSGSQLEQYF. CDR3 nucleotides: TGTGCCAGCAGCGTTAGCGGGAGCCAGCTGGAGCAGTACTTC. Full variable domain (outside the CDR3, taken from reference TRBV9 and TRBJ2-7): DSGVTQTPKHLITATGQRVTLRCSPRSGDLSVYWYQQSLDQGLQFLIQYYNGEERAKGNILERFSAQQFPDLHSELNLSSLELGDSALYFCASSVSGSQLEQYFGPGTRLTVT.

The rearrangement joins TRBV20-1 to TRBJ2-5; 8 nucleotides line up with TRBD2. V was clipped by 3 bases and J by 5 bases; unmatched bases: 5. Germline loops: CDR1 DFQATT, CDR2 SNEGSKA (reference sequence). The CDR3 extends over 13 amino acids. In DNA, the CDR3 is TGCAGTGCTAGCGGGGGGGCGGTGGAGACCCAGTACTTC. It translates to CSASGGAVETQYF.

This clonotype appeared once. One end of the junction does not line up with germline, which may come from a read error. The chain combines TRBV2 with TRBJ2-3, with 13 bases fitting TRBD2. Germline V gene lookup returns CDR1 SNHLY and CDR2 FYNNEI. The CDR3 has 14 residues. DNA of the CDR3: TGTGCCACGGGACTAGCGGGAACCACAGATACGCAGTGTTTT. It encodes CATGLAGTTDTQCF.

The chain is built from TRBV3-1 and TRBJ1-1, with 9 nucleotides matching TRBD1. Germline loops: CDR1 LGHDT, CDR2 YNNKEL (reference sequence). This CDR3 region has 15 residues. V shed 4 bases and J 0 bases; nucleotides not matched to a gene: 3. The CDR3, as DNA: TGTGCCAGCAGCCGCTGGACAGGGGTGAACACTGAAGCTTTCTTT. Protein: CASSRWTGVNTEAFF.

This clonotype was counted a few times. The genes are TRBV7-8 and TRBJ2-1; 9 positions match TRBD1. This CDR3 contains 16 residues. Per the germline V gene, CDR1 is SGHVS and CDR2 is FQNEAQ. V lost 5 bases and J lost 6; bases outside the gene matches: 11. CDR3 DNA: TGTGCCAGCAGCCCGAGGGGGACAGGGATGGGCAATGAGCAGTTCTTC. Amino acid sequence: CASSPRGTGMGNEQFF.

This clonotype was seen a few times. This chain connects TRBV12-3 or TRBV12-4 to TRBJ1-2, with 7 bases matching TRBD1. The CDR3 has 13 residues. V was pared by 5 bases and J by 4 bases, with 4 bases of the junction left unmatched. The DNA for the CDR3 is TGTGCCAGCAGTGAGGGACAGCGCTATGGCTACACCTTC. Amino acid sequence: CASSEGQRYGYTF.